This T cell receptor (beta chain) was recovered during a study of cytotoxic CD8 clonotypes in ibrutinib-treated CLL. Using immunoSEQ multiplex PCR, the repertoire was profiled, and TCRdb retains in-frame clones only, with some absent. The profile covers 200,000 to 250,000 clones, with approximately 75% appearing a single time and over 10% taken by the ten largest. The CDR3 is 14 residues long. CDR1 is SGHVS and CDR2 is FQNEAQ in the germline V gene. V gave up 7 bases and J gave up 4 bases, with 16 bases separating them. Sequencing used PBMCs, obtained after 12 months of ibrutinib treatment. The TCR originated in a human donor with chronic lymphocytic leukemia. V usage is TRBV7-8 and J usage is TRBJ2-5, with TRBD1 as a possible D gene (7 bases). The CDR3 sequence is CASTLAGGPETQYF. CDR3 in DNA: TGTGCCAGCACCCTAGCAGGGGGGCCAGAGACCCAGTACTTC.